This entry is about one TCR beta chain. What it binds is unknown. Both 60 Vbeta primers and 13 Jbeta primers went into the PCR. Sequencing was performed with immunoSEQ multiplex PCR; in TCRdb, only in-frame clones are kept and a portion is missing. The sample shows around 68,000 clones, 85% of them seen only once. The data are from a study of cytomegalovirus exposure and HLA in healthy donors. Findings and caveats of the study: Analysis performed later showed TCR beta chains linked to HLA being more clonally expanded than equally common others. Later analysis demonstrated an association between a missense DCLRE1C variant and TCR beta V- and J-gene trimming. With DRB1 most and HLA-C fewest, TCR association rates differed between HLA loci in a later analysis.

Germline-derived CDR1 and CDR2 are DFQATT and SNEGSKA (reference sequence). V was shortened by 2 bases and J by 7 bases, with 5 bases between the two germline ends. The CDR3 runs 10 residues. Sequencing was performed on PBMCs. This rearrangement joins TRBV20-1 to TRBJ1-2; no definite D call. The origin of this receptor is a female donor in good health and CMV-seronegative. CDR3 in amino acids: CSARQVGYTF. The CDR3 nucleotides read TGCAGTGCTAGACAGGTTGGCTACACCTTC.